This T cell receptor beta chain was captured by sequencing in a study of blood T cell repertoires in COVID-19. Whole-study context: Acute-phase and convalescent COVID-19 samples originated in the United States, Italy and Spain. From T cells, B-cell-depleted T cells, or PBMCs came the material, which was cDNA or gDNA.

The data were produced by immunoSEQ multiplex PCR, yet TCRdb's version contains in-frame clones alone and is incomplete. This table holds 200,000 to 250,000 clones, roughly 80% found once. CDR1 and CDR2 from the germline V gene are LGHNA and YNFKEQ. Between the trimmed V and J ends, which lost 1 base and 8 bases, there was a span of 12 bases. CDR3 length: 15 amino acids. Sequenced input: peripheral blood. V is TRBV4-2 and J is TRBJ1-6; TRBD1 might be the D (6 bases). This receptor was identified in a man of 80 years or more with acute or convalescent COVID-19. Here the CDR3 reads CASSQGGGNDSPLHF. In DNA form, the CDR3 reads TGTGCCAGCAGCCAAGGAGGGGGAAACGATTCACCCCTCCACTTT.